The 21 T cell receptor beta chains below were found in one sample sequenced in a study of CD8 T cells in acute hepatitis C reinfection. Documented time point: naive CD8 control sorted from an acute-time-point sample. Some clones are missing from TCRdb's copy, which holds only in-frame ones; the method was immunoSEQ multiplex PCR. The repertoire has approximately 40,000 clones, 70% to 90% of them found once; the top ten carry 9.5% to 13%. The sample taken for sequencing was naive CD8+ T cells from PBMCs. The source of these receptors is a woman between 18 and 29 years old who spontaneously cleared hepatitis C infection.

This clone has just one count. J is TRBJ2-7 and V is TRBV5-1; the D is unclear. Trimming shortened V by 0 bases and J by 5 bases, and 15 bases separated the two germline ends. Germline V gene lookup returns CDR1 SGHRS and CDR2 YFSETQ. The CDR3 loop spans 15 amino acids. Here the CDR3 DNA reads TGCGCCAGCAGCTTGGCCTGGAGCTCCGCCCACGAGCAGTACTTC. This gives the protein CASSLAWSSAHEQYF. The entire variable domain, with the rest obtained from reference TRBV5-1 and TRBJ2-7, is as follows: KAGVTQTPRYLIKTRGQQVTLSCSPISGHRSVSWYQQTPGQGLQFLFEYFSETQRNKGNFPGRFSGRQFSNSRSEMNVSTLELGDSALYLCASSLAWSSAHEQYFGPGTRLTVT.

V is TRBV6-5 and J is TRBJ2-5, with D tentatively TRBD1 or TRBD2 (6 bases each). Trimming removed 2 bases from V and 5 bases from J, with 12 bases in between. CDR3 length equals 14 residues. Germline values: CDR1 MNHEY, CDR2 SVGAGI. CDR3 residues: CASSYGGPGETQYF. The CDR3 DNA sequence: TGTGCCAGCAGTTACGGGGGGCCGGGGGAGACCCAGTACTTC.

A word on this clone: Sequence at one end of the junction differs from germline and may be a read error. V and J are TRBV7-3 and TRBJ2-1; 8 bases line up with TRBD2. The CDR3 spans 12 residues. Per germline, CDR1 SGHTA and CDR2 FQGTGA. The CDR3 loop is CASSLGKREWLF. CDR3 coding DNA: TGTGCCAGCAGCTTAGGGAAGCGGGAGTGGCTCTTC. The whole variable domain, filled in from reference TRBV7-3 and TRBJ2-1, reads GAGVSQTPSNKVTEKGKYVELRCDPISGHTALYWYRQSLGQGPEFLIYFQGTGAADDSGLPNDRFFAVRPEGSVSTLKIQRTERGDSAVYLCASSLGKREWLFGPGTRLTVL.

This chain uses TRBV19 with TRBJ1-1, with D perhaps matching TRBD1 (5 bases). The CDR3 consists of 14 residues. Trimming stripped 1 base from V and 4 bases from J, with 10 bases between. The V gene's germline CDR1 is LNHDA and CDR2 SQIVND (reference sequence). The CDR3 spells CASSIGGDGTEAFF. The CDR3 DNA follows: TGTGCCAGTAGTATAGGGGGGGACGGCACTGAAGCTTTCTTT.

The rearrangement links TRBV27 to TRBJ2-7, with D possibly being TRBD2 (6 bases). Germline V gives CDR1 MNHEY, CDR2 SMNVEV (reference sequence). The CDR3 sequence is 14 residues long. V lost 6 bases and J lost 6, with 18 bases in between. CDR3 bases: TGTGCCAGCAGCCCTGGGGTCGGGAGTGGCGAGCAGTACTTC. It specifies CASSPGVGSGEQYF.

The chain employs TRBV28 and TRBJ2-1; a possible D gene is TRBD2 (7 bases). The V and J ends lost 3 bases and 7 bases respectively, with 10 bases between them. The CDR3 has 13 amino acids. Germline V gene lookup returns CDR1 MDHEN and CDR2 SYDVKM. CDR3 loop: CASSFRGGNEQFF. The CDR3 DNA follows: TGTGCCAGCAGTTTTAGGGGGGGGAATGAGCAGTTCTTC.

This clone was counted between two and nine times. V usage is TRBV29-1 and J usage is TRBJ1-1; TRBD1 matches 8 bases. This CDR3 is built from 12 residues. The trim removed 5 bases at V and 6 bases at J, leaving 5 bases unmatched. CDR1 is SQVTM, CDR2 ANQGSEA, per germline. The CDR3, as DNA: TGCAGCGTTCAGGACAGGGAACCTGAAGCTTTCTTT. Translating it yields CSVQDREPEAFF.

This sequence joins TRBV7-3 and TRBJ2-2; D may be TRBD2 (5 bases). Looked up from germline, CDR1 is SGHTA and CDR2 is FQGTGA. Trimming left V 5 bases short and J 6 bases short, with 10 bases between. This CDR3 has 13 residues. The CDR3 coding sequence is TGTGCCAGCAGCCCCCCTAGCCCCGGGGAGCTGTTTTTT. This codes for CASSPPSPGELFF.

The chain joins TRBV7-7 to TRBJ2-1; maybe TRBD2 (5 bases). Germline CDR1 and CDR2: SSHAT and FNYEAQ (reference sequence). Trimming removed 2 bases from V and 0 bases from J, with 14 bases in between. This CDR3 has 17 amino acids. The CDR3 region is CASSLSLPSSSYNEQFF. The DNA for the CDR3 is TGTGCCAGCAGCTTATCTCTTCCTAGCAGCTCCTACAATGAGCAGTTCTTC.

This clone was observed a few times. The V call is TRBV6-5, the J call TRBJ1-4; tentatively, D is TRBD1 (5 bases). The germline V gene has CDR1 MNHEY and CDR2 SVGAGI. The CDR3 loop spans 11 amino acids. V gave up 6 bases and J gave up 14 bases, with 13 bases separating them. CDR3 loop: CASRDDGHLFF. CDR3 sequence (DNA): TGTGCCAGCAGGGATGACGGACACCTGTTTTTT.

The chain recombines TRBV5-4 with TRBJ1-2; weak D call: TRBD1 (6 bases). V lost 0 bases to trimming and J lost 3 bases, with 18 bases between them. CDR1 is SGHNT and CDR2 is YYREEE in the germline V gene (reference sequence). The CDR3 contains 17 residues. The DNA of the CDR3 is TGTGCCAGCAGCTTGGAATCCGGGGGGCGCGGGTACTATGGCTACACCTTC. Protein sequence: CASSLESGGRGYYGYTF.

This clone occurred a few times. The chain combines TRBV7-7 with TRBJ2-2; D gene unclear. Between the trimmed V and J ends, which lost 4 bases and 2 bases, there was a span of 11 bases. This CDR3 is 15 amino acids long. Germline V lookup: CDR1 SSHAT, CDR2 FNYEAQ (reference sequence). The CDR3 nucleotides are TGTGCCAGCAGCTCAGACACCTTCAACACCGGGGAGCTGTTTTTT. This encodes CASSSDTFNTGELFF.

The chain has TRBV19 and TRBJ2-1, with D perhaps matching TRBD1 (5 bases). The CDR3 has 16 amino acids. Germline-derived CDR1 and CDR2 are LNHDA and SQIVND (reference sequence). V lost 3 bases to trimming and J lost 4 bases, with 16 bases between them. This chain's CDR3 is CASSIPAGQYYNEQFF. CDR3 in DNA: TGTGCCAGTAGTATCCCGGCAGGACAATATTACAATGAGCAGTTCTTC. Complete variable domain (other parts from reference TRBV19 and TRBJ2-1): DGGITQSPKYLFRKEGQNVTLSCEQNLNHDAMYWYRQDPGQGLRLIYYSQIVNDFQKGDIAEGYSVSREKKESFPLTVTSAQKNPTAFYLCASSIPAGQYYNEQFFGPGTRLTVL.

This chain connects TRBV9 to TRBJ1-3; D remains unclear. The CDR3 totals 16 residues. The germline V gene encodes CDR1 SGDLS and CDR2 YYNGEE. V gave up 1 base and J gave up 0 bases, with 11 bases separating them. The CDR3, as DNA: TGTGCCAGCAGCGTAAACCCACACAGCTCTGGAAACACCATATATTTT. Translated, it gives CASSVNPHSSGNTIYF.

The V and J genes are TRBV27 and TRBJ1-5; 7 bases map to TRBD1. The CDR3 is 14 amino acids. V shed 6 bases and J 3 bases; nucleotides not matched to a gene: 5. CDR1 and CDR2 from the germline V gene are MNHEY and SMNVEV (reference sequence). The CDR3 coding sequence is TGTGCCAGCAGGGCCGGGACAGACAATCAGCCCCAGCATTTT. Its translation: CASRAGTDNQPQHF.

CDR3 sequence reads: CASSLGTPSSYEQYF. DNA of the CDR3: TGTGCCAGCAGCTTAGGGACACCCTCCTCCTACGAGCAGTACTTC. The V gene is TRBV7-8, the J gene TRBJ2-7; maybe TRBD1 (5 bases). Germline V gene data show CDR1 as SGHVS and CDR2 as FQNEAQ. The CDR3 loop spans 15 amino acids. Trimming cost V 1 base and J 0 bases, with 10 bases left between them. Full variable domain (rest looked up from reference TRBV7-8 and TRBJ2-7): GAGVSQSPRYKVAKRGQDVALRCDPISGHVSLFWYQQALGQGPEFLTYFQNEAQLDKSGLPSDRFFAERPEGSVSTLKIQRTQQEDSAVYLCASSLGTPSSYEQYFGPGTRLTVT.

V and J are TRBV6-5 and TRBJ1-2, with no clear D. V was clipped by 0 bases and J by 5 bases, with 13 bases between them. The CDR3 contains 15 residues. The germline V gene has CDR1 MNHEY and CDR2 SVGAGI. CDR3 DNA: TGTGCCAGCAGTTACTCGGTATCAGAGATATATGGCTACACCTTC. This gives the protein CASSYSVSEIYGYTF.

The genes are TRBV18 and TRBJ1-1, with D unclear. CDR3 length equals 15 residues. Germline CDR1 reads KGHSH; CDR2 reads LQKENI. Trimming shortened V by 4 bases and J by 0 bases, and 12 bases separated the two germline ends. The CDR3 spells CASSQTGKMNTEAFF. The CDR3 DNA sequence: TGTGCCAGCTCACAAACGGGGAAGATGAACACTGAAGCTTTCTTT.

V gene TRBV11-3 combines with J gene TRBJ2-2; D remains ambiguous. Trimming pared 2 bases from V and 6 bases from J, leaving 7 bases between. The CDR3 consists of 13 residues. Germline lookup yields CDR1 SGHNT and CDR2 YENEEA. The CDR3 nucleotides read TGTGCCAGCAGCTTACACGGCTCCGGGGAGCTGTTTTTT. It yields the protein CASSLHGSGELFF.

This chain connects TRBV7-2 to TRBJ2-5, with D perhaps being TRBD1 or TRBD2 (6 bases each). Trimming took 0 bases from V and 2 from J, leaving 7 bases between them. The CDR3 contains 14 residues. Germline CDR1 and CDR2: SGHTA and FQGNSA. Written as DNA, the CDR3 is TGTGCCAGCAGCTTAGCAGGGGGGCAAGAGACCCAGTACTTC. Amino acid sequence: CASSLAGGQETQYF.

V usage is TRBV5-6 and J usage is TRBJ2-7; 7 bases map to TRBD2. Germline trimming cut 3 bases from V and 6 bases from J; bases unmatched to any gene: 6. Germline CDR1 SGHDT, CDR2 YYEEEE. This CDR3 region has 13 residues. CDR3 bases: TGTGCCAGCAGCTCGGGGGGTTCGGGCGAGCAGTACTTC. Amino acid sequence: CASSSGGSGEQYF.